The 10 T cell receptor beta chains below all came from one sample that was sequenced in a study of cytomegalovirus exposure and HLA in healthy donors. The study ran its PCR with 60 Vbeta and 13 Jbeta primers. Libraries were prepared by immunoSEQ multiplex PCR; TCRdb keeps only in-frame clonotypes and omits some of them. The data show approximately 210,000 clones, roughly 78% seen once. The source material was PBMCs. The receptors were sampled from a girl between 5 and 17 years old in good health and CMV-seropositive.

The chain uses TRBV6-1 and TRBJ2-2, with D unresolved. The CDR3 is made up of 13 amino acids. Per germline, CDR1 MNHNS and CDR2 SASEGT. Trimming shortened V by 8 bases and J by 1 base, and 8 bases separated the two germline ends. The CDR3 sequence is CASRYQNTGELFF. The CDR3 DNA reads TGTGCCAGCCGGTACCAGAACACCGGGGAGCTGTTTTTT.

The chain couples TRBV7-9 to TRBJ2-7; D is ambiguous. The V end lost 5 bases, the J end lost 1 base, and 15 bases lay between the germline ends. Germline loops: CDR1 SEHNR, CDR2 FQNEAQ (reference sequence). The CDR3 has 15 residues. The CDR3 region has the DNA TGTGCCAGCAGCCCAGACAAGATAAGGTCCTACGAGCAGTACTTC. Amino acids: CASSPDKIRSYEQYF.

This chain connects TRBV30 to TRBJ2-2, with 9 bases fitting TRBD2. CDR1 GTSNPN and CDR2 SVGIG come from the germline V gene (reference sequence). The CDR3 covers 17 residues. V lost 2 bases, J lost 1 base, and 8 bases stayed unmatched. The CDR3 sequence: CAWSIPAGGQNTGELFF. CDR3 DNA: TGTGCCTGGAGTATCCCGGCGGGGGGGCAGAACACCGGGGAGCTGTTTTTT.

The V and J genes are TRBV30 and TRBJ2-7, with D possibly TRBD1 on 6 matching bases. The CDR3 has 13 amino acids. Germline CDR1 reads GTSNPN; CDR2 reads SVGIG (reference sequence). Trimming cost V 1 base and J 2 bases, with 9 bases left between them. The CDR3 DNA is TGTGCCTGGAGTGGGGACATGACCTACGAGCAGTACTTC. Protein sequence: CAWSGDMTYEQYF.

The gene calls are TRBV7-2 and TRBJ1-6; D not certain. V lost 1 base, J lost 8 bases, and 9 bases lay in between. The germline V gene encodes CDR1 SGHTA and CDR2 FQGNSA. The CDR3 runs 14 residues. The chain's CDR3 is CASSLGAAYSPLHF. In DNA, the CDR3 is TGTGCCAGCAGCTTAGGGGCAGCCTATTCACCCCTCCACTTT.

The rearrangement links TRBV6-6 to TRBJ2-5; 10 bases agree with TRBD2. Germline loops: CDR1 MNHNY, CDR2 SVGAGI (reference sequence). The CDR3 has 14 amino acids. J was trimmed by 1 base and V by 5 bases; bases with no gene match: 1. The CDR3 region has the DNA TGTGCCAGCAGTCTAGCGGGGGTCCAAGAGACCCAGTACTTC. Amino acid sequence: CASSLAGVQETQYF.

CDR3 nucleotides: TGTGCCAGCATCAGGACAAGTGAACCCGGGGAGCTGTTTTTT. Its protein product is CASIRTSEPGELFF. This rearrangement joins TRBV6-1 to TRBJ2-2; D perhaps matches TRBD1 (5 bases). CDR1 and CDR2 (germline): MNHNS, SASEGT. V lost 7 bases to trimming and J lost 6 bases, with 15 bases between them. This CDR3 has 14 amino acids.

The chain joins TRBV6-5 to TRBJ1-4; 8 bases are a match to TRBD1. The germline CDR1 and CDR2 sequences are MNHEY and SVGAGI. The ends lost 2 bases at V and 6 bases at J; junction bases unmatched: 5. The CDR3 is 15 amino acids. In DNA form, the CDR3 reads TGTGCCAGCAGTTACCTGACAGGGGTTGATGAAAAACTGTTTTTT. Translating it yields CASSYLTGVDEKLFF.

The gene calls are TRBV25-1 and TRBJ2-7, with 11 nucleotides matching TRBD2. Per germline, CDR1 MGHDK and CDR2 SYGVNS. CDR3 length: 18 amino acids. Losses at the gene ends were 2 bases for V and 0 bases for J; bases not matched to a gene: 9. CDR3 in amino acids: CASSEAAGTSGRSYEQYF. CDR3 bases: TGTGCCAGCAGTGAAGCTGCAGGGACTAGCGGCCGCTCCTACGAGCAGTACTTC.

The rearrangement links TRBV14 to TRBJ2-5, with D possibly TRBD2 on 6 matching bases. The CDR3 has 14 amino acids. Trimming removed 1 base from V and 4 bases from J, with 10 bases in between. The germline CDR1 and CDR2 sequences are SGHDN and FVKESK. The CDR3 sequence is CASSQVTGVETQYF. The DNA for the CDR3 is TGTGCCAGCAGCCAAGTTACGGGGGTAGAGACCCAGTACTTC.